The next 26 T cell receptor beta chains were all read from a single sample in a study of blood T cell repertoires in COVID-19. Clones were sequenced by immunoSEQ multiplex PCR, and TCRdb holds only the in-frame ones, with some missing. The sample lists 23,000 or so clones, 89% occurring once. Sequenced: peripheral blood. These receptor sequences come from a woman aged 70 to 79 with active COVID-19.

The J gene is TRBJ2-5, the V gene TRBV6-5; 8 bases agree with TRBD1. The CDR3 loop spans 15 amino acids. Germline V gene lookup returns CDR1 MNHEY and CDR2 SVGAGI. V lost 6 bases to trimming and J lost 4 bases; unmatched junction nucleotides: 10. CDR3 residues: CASRKPGQVSETQYF. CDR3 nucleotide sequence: TGTGCCAGCAGGAAACCGGGACAGGTTTCAGAGACCCAGTACTTC.

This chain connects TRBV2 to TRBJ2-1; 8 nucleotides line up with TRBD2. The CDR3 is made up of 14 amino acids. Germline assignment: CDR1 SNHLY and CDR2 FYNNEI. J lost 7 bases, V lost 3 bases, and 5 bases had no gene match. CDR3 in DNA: TGTGCCAGCAGTGAGATGACTAGCGTAAATGAGCAGTTCTTC. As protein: CASSEMTSVNEQFF.

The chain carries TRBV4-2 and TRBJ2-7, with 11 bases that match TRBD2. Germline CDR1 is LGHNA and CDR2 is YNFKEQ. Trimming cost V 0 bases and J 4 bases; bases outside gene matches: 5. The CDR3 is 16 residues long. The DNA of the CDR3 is TGTGCCAGCAGCCAAGAATGGCTAGCGGGAGGTTACGAGCAGTACTTC. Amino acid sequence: CASSQEWLAGGYEQYF.

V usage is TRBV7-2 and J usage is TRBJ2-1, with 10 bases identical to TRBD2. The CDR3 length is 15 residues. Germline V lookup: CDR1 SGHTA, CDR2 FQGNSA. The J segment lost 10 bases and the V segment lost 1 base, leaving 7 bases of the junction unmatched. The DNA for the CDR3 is TGTGCCAGCAGCTTAGTCAGCGGGGGGGCCGGGGAGCAGTTCTTC. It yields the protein CASSLVSGGAGEQFF.

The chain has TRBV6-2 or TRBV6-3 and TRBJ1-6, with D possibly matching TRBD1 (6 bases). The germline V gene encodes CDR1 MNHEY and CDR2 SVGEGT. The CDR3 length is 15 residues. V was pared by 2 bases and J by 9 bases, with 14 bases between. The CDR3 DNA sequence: TGTGCCAGCAGTTACCTATCACAGGGCTCTTCACCCCTCCACTTT. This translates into CASSYLSQGSSPLHF.

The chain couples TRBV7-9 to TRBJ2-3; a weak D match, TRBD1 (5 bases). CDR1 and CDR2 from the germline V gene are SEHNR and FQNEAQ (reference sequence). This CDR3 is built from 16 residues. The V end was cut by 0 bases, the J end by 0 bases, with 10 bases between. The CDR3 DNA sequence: TGTGCCAGCAGCTTAGCCCGACAGTTTAGCACAGATACGCAGTATTTT. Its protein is CASSLARQFSTDTQYF.

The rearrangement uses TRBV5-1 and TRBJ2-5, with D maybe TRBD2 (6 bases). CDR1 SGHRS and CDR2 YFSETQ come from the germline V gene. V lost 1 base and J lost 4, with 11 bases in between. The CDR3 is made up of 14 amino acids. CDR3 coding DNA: TGCGCCAGCAGCTTGCGGGACGGGGGAGAGACCCAGTACTTC. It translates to CASSLRDGGETQYF.

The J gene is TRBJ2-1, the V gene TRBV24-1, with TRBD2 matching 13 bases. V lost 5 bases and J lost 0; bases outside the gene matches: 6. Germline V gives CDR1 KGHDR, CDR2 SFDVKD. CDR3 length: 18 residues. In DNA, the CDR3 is TGTGCCACCAGTGGCGCCAGGACTAGCGGGAGCTCCTACAATGAGCAGTTCTTC. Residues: CATSGARTSGSSYNEQFF.

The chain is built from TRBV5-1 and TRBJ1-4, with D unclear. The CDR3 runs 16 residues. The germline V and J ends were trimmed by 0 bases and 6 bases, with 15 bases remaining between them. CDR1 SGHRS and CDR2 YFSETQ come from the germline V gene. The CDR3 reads CASSLAPAATDEKLFF. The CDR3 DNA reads TGCGCCAGCAGCTTGGCCCCGGCGGCTACCGATGAAAAACTGTTTTTT.

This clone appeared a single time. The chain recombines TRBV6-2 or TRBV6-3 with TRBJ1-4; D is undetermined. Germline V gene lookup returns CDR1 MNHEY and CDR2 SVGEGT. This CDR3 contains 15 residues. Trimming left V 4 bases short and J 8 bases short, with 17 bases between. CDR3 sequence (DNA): TGTGCCAGCAGTTTGGCGGGCTCCGGAGGGGAAAAACTGTTTTTT. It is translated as CASSLAGSGGEKLFF.

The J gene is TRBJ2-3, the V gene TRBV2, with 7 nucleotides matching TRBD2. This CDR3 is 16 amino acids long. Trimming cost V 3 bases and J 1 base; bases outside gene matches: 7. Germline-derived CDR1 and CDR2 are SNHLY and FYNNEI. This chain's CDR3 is CASSERRLAGTDTQYF. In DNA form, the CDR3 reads TGTGCCAGCAGTGAGCGCCGCCTAGCGGGCACAGATACGCAGTATTTT.

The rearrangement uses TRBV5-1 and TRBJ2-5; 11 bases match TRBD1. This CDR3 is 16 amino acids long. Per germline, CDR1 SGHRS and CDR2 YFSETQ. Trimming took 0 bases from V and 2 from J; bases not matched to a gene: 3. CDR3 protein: CASSLGGTGGQETQYF. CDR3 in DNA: TGCGCCAGCAGCTTGGGAGGGACAGGGGGTCAAGAGACCCAGTACTTC.

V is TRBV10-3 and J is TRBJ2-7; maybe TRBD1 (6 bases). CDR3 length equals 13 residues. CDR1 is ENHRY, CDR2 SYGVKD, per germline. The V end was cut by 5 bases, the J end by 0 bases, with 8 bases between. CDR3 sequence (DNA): TGTGCCATCAGTAGGGACAACTCCTACGAGCAGTACTTC. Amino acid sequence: CAISRDNSYEQYF.

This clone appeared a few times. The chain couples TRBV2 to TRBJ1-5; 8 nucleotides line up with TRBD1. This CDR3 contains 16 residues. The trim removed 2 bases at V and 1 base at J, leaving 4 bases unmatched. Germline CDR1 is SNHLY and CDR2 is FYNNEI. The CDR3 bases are TGTGCCAGCAGTGAACAGGGGGCCCGGAGCAATCAGCCCCAGCATTTT. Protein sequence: CASSEQGARSNQPQHF.

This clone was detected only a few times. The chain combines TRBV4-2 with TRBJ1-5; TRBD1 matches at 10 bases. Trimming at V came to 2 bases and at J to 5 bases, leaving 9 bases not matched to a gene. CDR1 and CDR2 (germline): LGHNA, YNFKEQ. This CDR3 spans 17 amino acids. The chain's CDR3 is CASSQTQTGGAYQPQHF. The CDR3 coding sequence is TGTGCCAGCAGCCAAACCCAGACAGGGGGCGCCTATCAGCCCCAGCATTTT.

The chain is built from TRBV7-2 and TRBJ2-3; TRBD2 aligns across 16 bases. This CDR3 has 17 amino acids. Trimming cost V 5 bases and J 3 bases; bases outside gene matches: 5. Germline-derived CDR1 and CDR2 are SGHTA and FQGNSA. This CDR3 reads CASSPPGLAGGTDTQYF. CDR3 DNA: TGTGCCAGCAGCCCGCCGGGACTAGCGGGGGGGACAGATACGCAGTATTTT. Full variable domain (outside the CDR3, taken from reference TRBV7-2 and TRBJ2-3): GAGVSQSPSNKVTEKGKDVELRCDPISGHTALYWYRQSLGQGLEFLIYFQGNSAPDKSGLPSDRFSAERTGGSVSTLTIQRTQQEDSAVYLCASSPPGLAGGTDTQYFGPGTRLTVL.

The CDR3 spells CASSVSGGLPQETQYF. Here the CDR3 DNA reads TGTGCCAGTAGTGTTAGCGGGGGGTTACCACAAGAGACCCAGTACTTC. This chain connects TRBV19 to TRBJ2-5; 10 bases are shared with TRBD2. V dropped 5 bases and J dropped 2; count of bases not matched to a gene: 8. This CDR3 spans 16 amino acids. In germline, CDR1 is LNHDA, CDR2 SQIVND (reference sequence).

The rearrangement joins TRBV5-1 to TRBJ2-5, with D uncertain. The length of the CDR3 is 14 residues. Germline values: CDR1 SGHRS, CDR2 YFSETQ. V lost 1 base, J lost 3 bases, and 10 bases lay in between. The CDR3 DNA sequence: TGCGCCAGCAGCTTGCGTACCCGAGAAGAGACCCAGTACTTC. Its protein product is CASSLRTREETQYF.

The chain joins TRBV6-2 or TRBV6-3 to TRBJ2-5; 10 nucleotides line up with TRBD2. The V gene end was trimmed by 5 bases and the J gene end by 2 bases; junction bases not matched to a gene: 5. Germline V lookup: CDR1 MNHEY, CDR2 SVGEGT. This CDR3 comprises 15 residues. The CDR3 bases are TGTGCCAGCAGTCAACTAGCGGGGAGACAAGAGACCCAGTACTTC. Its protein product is CASSQLAGRQETQYF.

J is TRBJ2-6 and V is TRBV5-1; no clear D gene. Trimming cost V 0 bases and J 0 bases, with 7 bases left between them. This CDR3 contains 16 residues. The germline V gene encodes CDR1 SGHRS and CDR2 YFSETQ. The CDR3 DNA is TGCGCCAGCAGCTTGGTTCAGAACTCTGGGGCCAACGTCCTGACTTTC. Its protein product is CASSLVQNSGANVLTF.

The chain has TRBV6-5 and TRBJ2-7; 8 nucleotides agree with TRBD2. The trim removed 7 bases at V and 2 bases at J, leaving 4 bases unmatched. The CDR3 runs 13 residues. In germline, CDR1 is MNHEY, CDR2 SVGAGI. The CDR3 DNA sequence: TGTGCCAGCAAAACGGGGGGGACCTACGAGCAGTACTTC. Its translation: CASKTGGTYEQYF.

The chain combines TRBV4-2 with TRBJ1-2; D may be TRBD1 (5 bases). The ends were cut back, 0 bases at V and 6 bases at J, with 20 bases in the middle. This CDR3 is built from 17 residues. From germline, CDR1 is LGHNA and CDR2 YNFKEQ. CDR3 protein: CASSQDASGVLKDGYTF. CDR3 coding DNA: TGTGCCAGCAGCCAAGATGCGTCGGGGGTACTTAAGGATGGCTACACCTTC.

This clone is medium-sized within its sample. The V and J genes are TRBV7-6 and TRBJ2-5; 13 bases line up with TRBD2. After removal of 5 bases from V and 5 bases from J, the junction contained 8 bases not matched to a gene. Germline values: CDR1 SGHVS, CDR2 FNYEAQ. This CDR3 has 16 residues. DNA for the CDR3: TGTGCCAGCAGCCATAGACTAGCGGGGGGCATTGAGACCCAGTACTTC. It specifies CASSHRLAGGIETQYF.

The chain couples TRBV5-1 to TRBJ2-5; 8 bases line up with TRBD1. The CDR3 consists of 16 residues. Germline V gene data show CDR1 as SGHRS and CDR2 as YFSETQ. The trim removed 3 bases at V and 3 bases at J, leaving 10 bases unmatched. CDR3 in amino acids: CASSSDRVSSEETQYF. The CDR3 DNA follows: TGCGCCAGCAGCTCGGACAGGGTTAGTTCCGAAGAGACCCAGTACTTC.

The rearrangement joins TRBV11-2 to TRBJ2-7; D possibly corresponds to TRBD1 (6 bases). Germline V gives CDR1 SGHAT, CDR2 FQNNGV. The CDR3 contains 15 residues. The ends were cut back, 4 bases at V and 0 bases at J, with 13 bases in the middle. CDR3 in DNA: TGTGCCAGCAGCTGGGACACTCAGAGCTCCTACGAGCAGTACTTC. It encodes CASSWDTQSSYEQYF.

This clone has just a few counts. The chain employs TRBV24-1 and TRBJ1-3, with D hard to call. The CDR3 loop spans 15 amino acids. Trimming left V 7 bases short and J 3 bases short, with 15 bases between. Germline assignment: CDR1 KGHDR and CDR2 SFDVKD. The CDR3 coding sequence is TGTGCCACCAGACTTCCCGGTACAGATGGAAACACCATATATTTT. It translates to CATRLPGTDGNTIYF.